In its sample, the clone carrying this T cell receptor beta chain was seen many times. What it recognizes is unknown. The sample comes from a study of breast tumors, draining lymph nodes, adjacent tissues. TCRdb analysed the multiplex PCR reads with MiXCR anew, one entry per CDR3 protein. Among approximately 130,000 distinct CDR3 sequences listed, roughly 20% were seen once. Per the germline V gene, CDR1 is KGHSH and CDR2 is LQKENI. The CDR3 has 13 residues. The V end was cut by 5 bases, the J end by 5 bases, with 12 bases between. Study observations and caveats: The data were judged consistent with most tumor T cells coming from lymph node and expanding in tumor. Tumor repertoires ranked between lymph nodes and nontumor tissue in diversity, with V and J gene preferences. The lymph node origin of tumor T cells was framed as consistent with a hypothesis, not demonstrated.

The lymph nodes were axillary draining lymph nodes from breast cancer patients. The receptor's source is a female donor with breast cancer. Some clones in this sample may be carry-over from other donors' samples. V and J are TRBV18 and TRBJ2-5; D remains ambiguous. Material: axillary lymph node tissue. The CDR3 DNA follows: TGTGCCAGCTCAGGATTGGGGAAGGAGACCCAGTACTTC. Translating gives CASSGLGKETQYF.